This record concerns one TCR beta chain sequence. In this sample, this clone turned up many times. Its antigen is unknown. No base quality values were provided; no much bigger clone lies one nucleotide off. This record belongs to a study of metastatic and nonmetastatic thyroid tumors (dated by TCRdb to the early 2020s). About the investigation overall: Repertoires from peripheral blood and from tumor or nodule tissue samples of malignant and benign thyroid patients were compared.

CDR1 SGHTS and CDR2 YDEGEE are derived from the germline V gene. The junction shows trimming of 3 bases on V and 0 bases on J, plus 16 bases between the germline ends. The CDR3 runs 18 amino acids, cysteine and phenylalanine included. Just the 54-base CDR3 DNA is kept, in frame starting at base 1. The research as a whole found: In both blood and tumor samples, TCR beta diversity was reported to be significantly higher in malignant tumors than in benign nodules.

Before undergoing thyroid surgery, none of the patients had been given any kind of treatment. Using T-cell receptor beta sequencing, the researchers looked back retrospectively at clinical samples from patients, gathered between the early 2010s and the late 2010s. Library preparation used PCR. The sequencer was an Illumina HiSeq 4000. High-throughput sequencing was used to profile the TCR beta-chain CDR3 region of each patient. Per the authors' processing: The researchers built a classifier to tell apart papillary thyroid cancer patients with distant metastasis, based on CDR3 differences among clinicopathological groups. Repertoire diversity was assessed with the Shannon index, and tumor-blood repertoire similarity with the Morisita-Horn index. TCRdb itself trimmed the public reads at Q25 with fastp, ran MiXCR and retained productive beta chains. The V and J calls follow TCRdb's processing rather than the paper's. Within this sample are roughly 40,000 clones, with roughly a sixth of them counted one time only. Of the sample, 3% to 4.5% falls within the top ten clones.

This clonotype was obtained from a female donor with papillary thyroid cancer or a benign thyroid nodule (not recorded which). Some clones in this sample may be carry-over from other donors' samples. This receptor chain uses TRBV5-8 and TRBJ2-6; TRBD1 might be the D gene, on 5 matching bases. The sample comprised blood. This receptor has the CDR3 CASSSEPDSRSGANVLTF. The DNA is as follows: TGTGCCAGCAGCTCAGAGCCCGACAGCCGCTCTGGGGCCAACGTCCTGACTTTC.